This TCR beta chain was identified during a study of T-cell reconstitution after alpha-beta-depleted transplantation in children. Findings of the study overall: T-cell numbers and diversity one year post-transplant derived largely from freshly generated T cells. Diversity of TCRbeta at day 60 was high in some patients, arising from surviving recipient T cells and thymic progenitors.

To note about this clonotype: Its target is not known.

CDR1 SGHRS and CDR2 YFSETQ come from the germline V gene. This CDR3 contains 18 residues. V lost 4 bases and J lost 6; bases outside the gene matches: 11. Construction of the TCRbeta library involved unique molecular identifiers. TCRdb re-derived calls from the PCR reads in MiXCR, one entry per CDR3 protein. The sample gives fewer than 550,000 distinct CDR3 sequences, more than 9.5% of which show up once; roughly 15% is in the top ten. This TCR was sampled from a female patient between 2 and 15 years old who had a stem cell transplant for aplastic anemia, so the T cells may come from the graft donor. The sample was PBMCs, mostly from graft donor cells, taken 180 days after TCRalphabeta/CD19-depleted stem cell transplant. The rearrangement joins TRBV5-1 to TRBJ2-2, with 14 bases identical to TRBD2. For the CDR3, the DNA is TGCGCCAGCAGCATTACCGGGACTAGCGGGAGCAGGTCCGGGGAGCTGTTTTTT. This encodes CASSITGTSGSRSGELFF.